This TCR beta chain is from a study of blood T cells in healthy people across ages. Broader study findings: It was the long-lived donors that had more naive CD4+ cells and higher diversity than aged donors.

A sample-barcoded 5' primer and a J-beta primer mix were used in a second PCR of roughly 6 to 11 cycles. A template-switch adaptor containing 12 random nucleotides labeled each cDNA molecule. Each of the samples gave a minimum of 3 million paired-end reads that contained CDR3. TCRdb called the 5' RACE reads again in MiXCR, with one record for every CDR3 protein. The table lists 1,500,000 or so distinct CDR3 sequences, 55% to 75% of them singletons, with roughly 6.3% in the top ten. Aged about 6 to 90, donors were systemically healthy Caucasians from Russia. On this clonotype: Its matching antigen is unknown.

The CDR3 spans 16 residues. Germline V gene lookup returns CDR1 SGHKS and CDR2 YYEKEE (reference sequence). The V and J ends lost 6 bases and 6 bases, in that order; junction bases with no gene match: 14. This clonotype originated in a man aged 18-30 years in good health. The sample taken for sequencing was blood. The gene calls are TRBV5-5 and TRBJ2-1; TRBD2 matches 8 bases. The CDR3 bases are TGTGCCAGCACCTTTCGGACCGGACTAGCAAGCAATGAGCAGTTCTTC. Amino acids: CASTFRTGLASNEQFF.